This T cell receptor (beta chain) was sequenced in a study of blood T cell repertoires in COVID-19. Across the whole study: Whether acute or convalescent, the COVID-19 samples came from the United States, Italy and Spain. PBMCs, B-cell-depleted T cells, or T cells were the source of the cDNA or gDNA that made up the material.

In the original analysis: The authors estimated nucleated cell counts from reference gene primer amplification. Repertoires were generated with immunoSEQ multiplex PCR, while TCRdb's copy carries only in-frame clones and drops some. The V and J calls and clone size come from that table; D and trimming were worked out from the DNA. Of about 64,000 clones in the sample, less than 85% are singletons; the top ten hold around 9.7%. This CDR3 contains 12 residues. Trimming left V 6 bases short and J 6 bases short, with 9 bases between. The receptor was isolated from a human donor in a cohort sampled during active COVID-19. V is TRBV12-3 or TRBV12-4 and J is TRBJ2-1; D not certain. Sequenced material: peripheral blood. The CDR3 loop is CASRRTFNEQFF. CDR3 bases: TGTGCCAGCAGGAGAACTTTCAATGAGCAGTTCTTC.